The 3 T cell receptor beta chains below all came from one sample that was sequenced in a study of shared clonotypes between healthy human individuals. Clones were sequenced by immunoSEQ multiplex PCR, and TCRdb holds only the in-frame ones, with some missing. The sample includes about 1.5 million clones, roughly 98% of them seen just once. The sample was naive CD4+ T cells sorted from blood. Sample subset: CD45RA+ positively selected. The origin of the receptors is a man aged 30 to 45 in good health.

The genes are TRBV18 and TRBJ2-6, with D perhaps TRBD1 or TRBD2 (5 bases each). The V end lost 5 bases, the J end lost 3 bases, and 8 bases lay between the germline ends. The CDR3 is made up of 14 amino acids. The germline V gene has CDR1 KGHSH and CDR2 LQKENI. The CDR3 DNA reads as TGTGCCAGCTCAGGGGACCTTGGGGCCAACGTCCTGACTTTC. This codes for CASSGDLGANVLTF. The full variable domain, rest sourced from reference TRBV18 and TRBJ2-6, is NAGVMQNPRHLVRRRGQEARLRCSPMKGHSHVYWYRQLPEEGLKFMVYLQKENIIDESGMPKERFSAEFPKEGPSILRIQQVVRGDSAAYFCASSGDLGANVLTFGAGSRLTVL.

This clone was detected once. The CDR3 loop reads CASSLGIYSGANVLTF. The CDR3 DNA reads as TGTGCCAGTAGCCTCGGCATTTACTCTGGGGCCAACGTCCTGACTTTC. The rearrangement links TRBV19 to TRBJ2-6; D ambiguous. This CDR3 region has 16 residues. Germline CDR1 LNHDA, CDR2 SQIVND (reference sequence). V was pared by 6 bases and J by 0 bases, with 12 bases between. Looking up the rest from reference TRBV19 and TRBJ2-6 gives the full variable domain: DGGITQSPKYLFRKEGQNVTLSCEQNLNHDAMYWYRQDPGQGLRLIYYSQIVNDFQKGDIAEGYSVSREKKESFPLTVTSAQKNPTAFYLCASSLGIYSGANVLTFGAGSRLTVL.

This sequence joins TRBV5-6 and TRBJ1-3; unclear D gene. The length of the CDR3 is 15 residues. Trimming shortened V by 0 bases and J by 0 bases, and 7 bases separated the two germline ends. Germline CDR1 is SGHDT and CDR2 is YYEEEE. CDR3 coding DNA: TGTGCCAGCAGCTTGGGGGGAAGCTCTGGAAACACCATATATTTT. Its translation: CASSLGGSSGNTIYF.